This T cell receptor (beta chain) comes out of a study of vaccination and CD4 T cells after COVID-19. The sample holds a few counts of this clonotype. Antigen unknown. Germline V lookup: CDR1 ENHRY, CDR2 SYGVKD. The CDR3 runs 16 residues. Trimming removed 4 bases from V and 1 base from J; junction bases left unmatched: 9. General study findings and limits: Within convalescent individuals, 304 out of 307 vaccine-specific clones proved to be spike mono-reactive.

The Oncomine TCR Beta short-read assay generated sequence data from the DNA of cultured CD4+ T cells. TCRdb re-derived calls from the PCR reads in MiXCR, one entry per CDR3 protein. The table shows 10,000 or so distinct CDR3 sequences, with around 75% occurring only once. Treatment meaning: 10-day PBMC culture with coronavirus spike peptide pools or control peptides (ViraFEST assay). Specimen: CD4+ T cells from blood, cultured in vitro. This chain links TRBV10-3 with TRBJ1-1; TRBD1 matches at 7 bases. This clonotype was sampled from a human donor who had recovered from COVID-19. The CDR3 region has the DNA TGTGCCATCAGTGCCCGGGACAGCAACTCGAACACTGAAGCTTTCTTT. Translating it yields CAISARDSNSNTEAFF.